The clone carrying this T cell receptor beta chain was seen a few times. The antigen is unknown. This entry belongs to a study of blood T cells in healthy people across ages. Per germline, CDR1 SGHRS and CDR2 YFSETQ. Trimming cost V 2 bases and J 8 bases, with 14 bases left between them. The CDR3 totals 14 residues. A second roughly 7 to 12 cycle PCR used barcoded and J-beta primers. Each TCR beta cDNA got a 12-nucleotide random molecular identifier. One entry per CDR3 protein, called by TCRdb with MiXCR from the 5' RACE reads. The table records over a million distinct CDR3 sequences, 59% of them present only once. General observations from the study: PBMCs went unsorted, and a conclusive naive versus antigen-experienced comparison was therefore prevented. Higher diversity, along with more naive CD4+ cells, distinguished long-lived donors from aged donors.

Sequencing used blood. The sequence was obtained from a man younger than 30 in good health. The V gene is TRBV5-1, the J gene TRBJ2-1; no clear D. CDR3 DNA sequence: TGCGCCAGCAGCTTAGTCGTACGGTACGATGAGCAGTTCTTC. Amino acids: CASSLVVRYDEQFF.